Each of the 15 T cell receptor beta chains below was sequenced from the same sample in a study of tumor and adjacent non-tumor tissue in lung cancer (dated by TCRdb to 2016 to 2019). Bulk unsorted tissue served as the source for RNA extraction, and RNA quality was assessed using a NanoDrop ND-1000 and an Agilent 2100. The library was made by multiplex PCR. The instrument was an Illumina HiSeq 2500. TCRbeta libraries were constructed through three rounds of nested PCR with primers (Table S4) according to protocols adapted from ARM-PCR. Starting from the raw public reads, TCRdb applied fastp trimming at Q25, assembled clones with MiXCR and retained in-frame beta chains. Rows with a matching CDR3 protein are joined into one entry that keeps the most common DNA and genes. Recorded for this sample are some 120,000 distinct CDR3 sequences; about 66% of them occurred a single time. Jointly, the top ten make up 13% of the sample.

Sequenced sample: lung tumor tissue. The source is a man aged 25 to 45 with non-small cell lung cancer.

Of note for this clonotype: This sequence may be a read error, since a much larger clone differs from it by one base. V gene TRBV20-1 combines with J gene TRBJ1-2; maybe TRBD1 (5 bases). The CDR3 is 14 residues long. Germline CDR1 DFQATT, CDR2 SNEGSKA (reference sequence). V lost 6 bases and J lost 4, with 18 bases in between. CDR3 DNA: TGCAGTGCCAAATCAGGGTTACCCCTCTATGGCTACACCTTC. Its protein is CSAKSGLPLYGYTF.

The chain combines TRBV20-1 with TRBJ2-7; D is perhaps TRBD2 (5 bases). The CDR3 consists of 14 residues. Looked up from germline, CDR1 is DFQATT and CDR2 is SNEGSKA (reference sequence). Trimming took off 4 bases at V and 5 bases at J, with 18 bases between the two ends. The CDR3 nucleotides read TGCAGTGCTAATACCGCGGGTGGGCGGAACGAGCAGTACTTC. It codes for CSANTAGGRNEQYF.

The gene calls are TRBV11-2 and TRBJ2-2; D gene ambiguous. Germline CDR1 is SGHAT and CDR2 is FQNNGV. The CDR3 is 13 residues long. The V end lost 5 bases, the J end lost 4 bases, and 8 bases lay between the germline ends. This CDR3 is CASSPASTGELFF. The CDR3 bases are TGTGCCAGCAGCCCCGCCTCCACCGGGGAGCTGTTTTTT.

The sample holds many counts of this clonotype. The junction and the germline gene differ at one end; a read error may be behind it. The chain's CDR3 is CASSEVVGRAPLRF. DNA for the CDR3: TGTGCCAGCAGTGAAGTTGTGGGGCGGGCACCGCTCCGGTTC. The chain uses TRBV6-1 and TRBJ2-7; either TRBD1 or TRBD2 may supply D (5 bases each). This CDR3 is 14 amino acids long. Germline values: CDR1 MNHNS, CDR2 SASEGT.

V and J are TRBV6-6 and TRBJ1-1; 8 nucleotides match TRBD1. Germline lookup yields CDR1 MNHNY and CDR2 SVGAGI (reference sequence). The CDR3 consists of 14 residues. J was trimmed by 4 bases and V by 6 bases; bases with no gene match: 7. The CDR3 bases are TGTGCCAGCAGAACAACAGGGGGGGTCACTGAAGCTTTCTTT. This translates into CASRTTGGVTEAFF.

The CDR3 DNA follows: TGTGCCAGCAGTTTTCACTCTAGCGGGATCACAGATACGCAGTATTTT. Amino acids: CASSFHSSGITDTQYF. This sequence joins TRBV12-3 or TRBV12-4 and TRBJ2-3, with TRBD2 identical over 9 bases. This CDR3 comprises 16 residues. Trimming removed 3 bases from V and 2 bases from J; junction bases left unmatched: 6.

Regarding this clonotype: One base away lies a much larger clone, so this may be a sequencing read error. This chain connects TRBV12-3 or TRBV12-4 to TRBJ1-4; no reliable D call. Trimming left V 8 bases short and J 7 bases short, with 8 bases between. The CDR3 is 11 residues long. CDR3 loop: CASGSGEKLFF. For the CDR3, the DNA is TGTGCCAGCGGAAGCGGTGAAAAACTGTTTTTT.

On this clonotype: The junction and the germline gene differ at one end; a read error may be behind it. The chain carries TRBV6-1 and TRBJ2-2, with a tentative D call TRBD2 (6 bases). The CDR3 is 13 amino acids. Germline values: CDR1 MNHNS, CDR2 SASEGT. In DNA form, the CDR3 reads TGTGCTAGCACTGAAGGGAGGACCGGGGAGCTGTTTTTT. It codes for CASTEGRTGELFF.

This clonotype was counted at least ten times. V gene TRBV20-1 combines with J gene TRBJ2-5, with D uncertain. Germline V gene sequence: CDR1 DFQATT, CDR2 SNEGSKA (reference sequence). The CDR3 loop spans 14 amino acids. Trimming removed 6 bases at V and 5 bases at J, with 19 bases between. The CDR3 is CSASGPPSRETQYF. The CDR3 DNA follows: TGCAGTGCGTCCGGCCCCCCGAGCCGGGAGACCCAGTACTTC.

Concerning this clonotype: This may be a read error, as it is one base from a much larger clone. The CDR3 sequence is CSARVELTPYEQYF. The CDR3 DNA reads as TGCAGTGCTAGAGTTGAGCTTACCCCCTACGAGCAGTACTTC. The V call is TRBV20-1, the J call TRBJ2-7, with D uncertain. V lost 1 base and J 2 bases, leaving 12 bases between the germline ends. Per germline, CDR1 DFQATT and CDR2 SNEGSKA (reference sequence). This CDR3 region has 14 residues.

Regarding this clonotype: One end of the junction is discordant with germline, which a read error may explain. This chain's CDR3 is CASEDQGFTGELFF. The CDR3 bases are TGTGCCAGTGAAGATCAGGGTTTCACTGGGGAGTTGTTTTTT. This chain uses TRBV19 with TRBJ2-2; TRBD1 or TRBD2 may be the D gene (5 bases each). Per the germline V gene, CDR1 is LNHDA and CDR2 is SQIVND (reference sequence). The CDR3 runs to 14 residues.

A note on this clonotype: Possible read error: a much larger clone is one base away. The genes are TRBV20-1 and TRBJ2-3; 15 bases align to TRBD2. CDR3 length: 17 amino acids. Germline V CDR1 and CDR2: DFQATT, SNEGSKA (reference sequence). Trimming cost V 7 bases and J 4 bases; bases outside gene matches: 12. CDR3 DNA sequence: TGCAGTGTAGCGAGGACTAGCGGGGGGGCCAGGCCAGATACGCAGTATTTT. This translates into CSVARTSGGARPDTQYF.

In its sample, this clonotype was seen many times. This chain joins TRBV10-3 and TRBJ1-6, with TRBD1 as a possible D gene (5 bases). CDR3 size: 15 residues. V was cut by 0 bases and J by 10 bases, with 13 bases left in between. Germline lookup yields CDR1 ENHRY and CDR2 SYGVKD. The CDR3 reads CAISESWGRDSPLHF. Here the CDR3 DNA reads TGTGCCATCAGTGAGTCGTGGGGGAGGGACTCACCCCTCCACTTT.

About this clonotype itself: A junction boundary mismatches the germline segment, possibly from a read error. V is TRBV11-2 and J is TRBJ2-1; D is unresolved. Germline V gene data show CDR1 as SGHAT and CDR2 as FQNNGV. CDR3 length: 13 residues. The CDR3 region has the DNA TGTGCCAGTAGACCACACCGGACGATAGAGCAGTTTTTC. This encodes CASRPHRTIEQFF.

The CDR3 loop is CASSITGGWGSSYNEQFF. In DNA form, the CDR3 reads TGTGCCAGCAGTATAACGGGGGGCTGGGGAAGCTCCTACAATGAGCAGTTCTTC. This chain links TRBV12-3 or TRBV12-4 with TRBJ2-1, with TRBD2 as a possible D gene (7 bases). The V end lost 5 bases, the J end lost 0 bases, and 20 bases lay between the germline ends. The CDR3 consists of 18 residues.